This T cell receptor beta chain derives from a study of blood T cells in healthy people across ages. The overall study: Per two T cells, about one barcoded beta molecule was captured through template switching. Study-level findings and limits: PBMCs that were unsorted prevented a conclusive naive versus antigen-experienced comparison. Donors of long life had a larger count of naive CD4+ cells and greater diversity than aged donors.

Germline CDR1 SEHNR, CDR2 FQNEAQ (reference sequence). The CDR3 has 13 residues. The V end was cut by 5 bases, the J end by 4 bases, with 9 bases between. This clonotype was seen a single time. The antigen is not known. Primed by a sample-barcoded 5' primer and a J-beta primer mix, a second PCR proceeded for about 6 to 12 cycles. All samples yielded 2.5 million or more CDR3-containing paired-end reads. TCRdb re-called the 5' RACE reads through MiXCR, storing one row per CDR3 protein. The sample holds approximately 770,000 distinct CDR3 sequences, 58% seen once. The origin of this receptor is a man aged 25-40 years in good health. Sequencing used blood. The chain links TRBV7-9 to TRBJ2-1; no firm D call. CDR3: CASSRPPYNEQFF. The CDR3 DNA reads as TGTGCCAGCAGCCGACCCCCTTACAATGAGCAGTTCTTC.